This TCR beta chain was sequenced in a study of T cell changes during pregnancy in multiple sclerosis. Using immunoSEQ multiplex PCR, the repertoire was profiled, and TCRdb retains in-frame clones only, with some absent. The sample shows tens of thousands of clones, 80% to 95% of them seen only once. CDR3 length equals 16 residues. Germline V lookup: CDR1 SQVTM, CDR2 ANQGSEA. Germline trimming cut 3 bases from V and 2 bases from J; bases unmatched to any gene: 10. The sample in question was peripheral blood, obtained in the first trimester of pregnancy. The chain carries TRBV29-1 and TRBJ2-1; 7 bases are shared with TRBD2. The source is a female donor with multiple sclerosis, enrolled in a pregnancy study. CDR3 protein: CSVDDLSAGAYNEQFF. The CDR3 nucleotides read TGCAGCGTTGATGATCTGTCCGCGGGGGCCTACAATGAGCAGTTCTTC.